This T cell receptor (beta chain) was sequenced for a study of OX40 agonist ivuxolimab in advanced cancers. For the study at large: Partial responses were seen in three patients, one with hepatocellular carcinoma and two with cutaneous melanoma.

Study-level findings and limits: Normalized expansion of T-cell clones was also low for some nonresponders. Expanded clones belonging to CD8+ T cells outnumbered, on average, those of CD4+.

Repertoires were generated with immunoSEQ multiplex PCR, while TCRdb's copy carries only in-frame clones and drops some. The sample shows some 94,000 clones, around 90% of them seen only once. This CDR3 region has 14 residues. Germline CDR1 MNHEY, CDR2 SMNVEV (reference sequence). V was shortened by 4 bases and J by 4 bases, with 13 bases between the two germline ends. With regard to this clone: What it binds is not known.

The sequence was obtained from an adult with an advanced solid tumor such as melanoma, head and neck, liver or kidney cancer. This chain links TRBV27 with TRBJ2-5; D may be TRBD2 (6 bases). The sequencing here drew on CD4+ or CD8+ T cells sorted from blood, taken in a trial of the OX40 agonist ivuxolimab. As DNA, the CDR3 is TGTGCCAGCAGTTGGCTGGGGGGTAGAGAGACCCAGTACTTC. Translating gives CASSWLGGRETQYF.